These T cell receptor beta chains were read from a single sample in a study of CD4+ T cells in melanoma. The method was immunoSEQ multiplex PCR; TCRdb's version includes in-frame clones alone and lacks a portion of them. The top ten hold about an eighth of the sample, which has 50,000 or so clones, about 88% seen once. Sequenced input: peripheral blood. The source is a human donor with melanoma. Each CDR3 is given with its conserved first and last residue. Each record gives: clone size, D gene, V gene, J gene, CDR3 protein, CDR3 DNA. The D gene is left open where the match is weak. Size is omitted from some rows. Given values are once, few, many or a class for expanded clones.

>-|-|TRBV5-6|TRBJ2-3
CASSPLWDPDQGTDTQYF
TGTGCCAGCAGCCCCCTTTGGGACCCGGACCAGGGCACAGATACGCAGTATTTT
>-|TRBD1|TRBV5-4|TRBJ2-1
CAMGQGAYNEQFF
TGTGCCATGGGACAGGGGGCTTACAATGAGCAGTTCTTC
>-|-|TRBV6-1|TRBJ2-3
CASRITGTDTQYF
TGTGCCAGCAGAATAACAGGGACAGATACGCAGTATTTT
>-|-|TRBV6-6|TRBJ1-4
CASSQTGGEKLFF
TGTGCCAGCAGTCAAACCGGGGGGGAAAAACTGTTTTTT
>-|-|TRBV29-1|TRBJ1-1
CSVAEGVNTEAFF
TGCAGCGTTGCCGAGGGGGTGAACACTGAAGCTTTCTTT
>-|-|TRBV19|TRBJ1-4
CASKQMATNEKLFF
TGTGCCAGTAAACAGATGGCAACTAATGAAAAACTGTTTTTT
>once|-|TRBV19|TRBJ1-5
CASSIDREGNQPQHF
TGTGCCAGTAGTATAGACAGGGAAGGCAATCAGCCCCAGCATTTT
>few|-|TRBV7-9|TRBJ1-5
CASSFNGNQPQHF
TGTGCCAGCAGCTTTAACGGCAATCAGCCCCAGCATTTT
>-|-|TRBV30|TRBJ1-3
CAWGPPIYF
TGTGCCTGGGGCCCCCCCATATATTTT
>-|TRBD1|TRBV5-1|TRBJ2-7
CASSGRTGGPSYEQYF
TGCGCCAGCAGCGGTAGGACAGGGGGCCCCTCCTACGAGCAGTACTTC
>-|-|TRBV18|TRBJ1-5
CASSGGMGNQPQHF
TGTGCCAGCTCAGGGGGGATGGGCAATCAGCCCCAGCATTTT
>-|TRBD1|TRBV7-6|TRBJ2-6
CASSPGTGGAGANVLTF
TGTGCCAGCAGCCCAGGGACAGGGGGCGCTGGGGCCAACGTCCTGACTTTC
>-|-|TRBV10-3|TRBJ2-7
CAISEPPVEQYF
TGTGCCATCAGTGAGCCGCCCGTCGAGCAGTACTTC
>-|-|TRBV2|TRBJ2-7
CASMGIRSEQYF
TGTGCCAGCATGGGCATTAGGTCCGAGCAGTACTTC
>-|-|TRBV5-1|TRBJ2-7
CASSLFGQYGEQYF
TGCGCCAGCAGCTTATTCGGACAGTACGGCGAGCAGTACTTC
>-|-|TRBV7-9|TRBJ1-1
CASSLRITGEAFF
TGTGCCAGCAGCTTACGGATTACAGGGGAAGCTTTCTTT
>-|TRBD1|TRBV7-8|TRBJ1-1
CASSLALRQGEAFF
TGTGCCAGCAGCTTAGCCCTAAGACAGGGGGAAGCTTTCTTT
>-|-|TRBV30|TRBJ1-5
CAWSVTYGQPQHF
TGTGCCTGGAGTGTCACTTATGGGCAGCCCCAGCATTTT
>-|TRBD1|TRBV15|TRBJ2-7
CATSVTADRGPSYEQYF
TGTGCCACCAGCGTTACCGCTGACAGGGGGCCTTCCTACGAGCAGTACTTC
>few|TRBD1|TRBV6-5|TRBJ1-2
CASRPPGQAYGYTF
TGTGCCAGCAGACCCCCGGGACAGGCATATGGCTACACCTTC
>-|-|TRBV2|TRBJ2-7
CASKILRTASYEQYF
TGTGCCAGTAAAATTCTTCGGACAGCCTCCTACGAGCAGTACTTC
>-|TRBD1|TRBV27|TRBJ1-6
CASSMGTGSLYNSPLHF
TGTGCCAGCAGTATGGGGACAGGCTCACTTTATAATTCACCCCTCCACTTT
>-|-|TRBV7-8|TRBJ1-4
CASSLSTNEKLFF
TGTGCCAGCAGCCTATCAACTAATGAAAAACTGTTTTTT
>once|-|TRBV2|TRBJ1-2
CASRPSGSDGYTF
TGTGCCAGCAGACCAAGCGGCTCTGATGGCTACACCTTC
>-|-|TRBV5-4|TRBJ1-1
CASSLYLNTEAFF
TGTGCCAGCAGCTTGTACTTGAACACTGAAGCTTTCTTT
>-|-|TRBV11-3|TRBJ2-7
CASSLGTAAEQYF
TGTGCCAGCAGCTTAGGGACAGCAGCCGAGCAGTACTTC
>-|TRBD2|TRBV7-2|TRBJ2-5
CASSLAAGGRGTQYF
TGTGCCAGCAGCTTGGCGGCTGGCGGGAGGGGGACCCAGTACTTC
>-|TRBD2|TRBV19|TRBJ2-1
CASSLRGGWNEQFF
TGTGCCAGCTCCCTGCGGGGGGGATGGAATGAGCAGTTCTTC